The entry below describes one TCR beta chain. What it binds is not known. This CDR3 is 20 amino acids long. CDR1 and CDR2 (germline): ENHRY, SYGVKD. Trimming removed 4 bases from V and 0 bases from J; junction bases left unmatched: 14. TCRdb fed the RT-PCR reads into MiXCR, producing one record per CDR3 protein. The sample lists 590,000 or so distinct CDR3 sequences, about 15% occurring once. The data were taken from a study of response to subunit inactivated influenza vaccine. Study-level findings and limits: Authors suggested each seasonal influenza vaccination recruits few new T cells.

The chain recombines TRBV10-3 with TRBJ2-1; 11 bases match TRBD2. The sample was PBMCs from blood, taken around 15 days before vaccination. This TCR derives from a man in his fifties or sixties who received an inactivated influenza vaccine. The chain's CDR3 is CAISAGYGTSGVSSYNEQFF. In DNA form, the CDR3 reads TGTGCCATCAGTGCCGGCTATGGGACTAGCGGAGTTAGCTCCTACAATGAGCAGTTCTTC.